A single sample is the source of the 25 T cell receptor beta chains below, sequenced in a study of shared clonotypes between healthy human individuals. Clones were sequenced by immunoSEQ multiplex PCR, and TCRdb holds only the in-frame ones, with some missing. The table has roughly 2.2 million clones, about 90% seen once. The specimen sequenced was naive CD4+ T cells from PBMCs. Noted subset: CD45RA+ positively selected. All receptors derive from a man aged 18 to 30 in good health. Some clones in this sample may be carry-over from other donors' samples.

This chain links TRBV7-8 with TRBJ1-1; D gene uncertain. CDR1 is SGHVS, CDR2 FQNEAQ, per germline. The CDR3 runs to 12 residues. V lost 3 bases and J 5 bases, leaving 7 bases between the germline ends. DNA of the CDR3: TGTGCCAGCAGCTTCAGTGAGACTGAAGCTTTCTTT. Residues: CASSFSETEAFF.

The rearrangement joins TRBV18 to TRBJ2-2; D may be TRBD1 (6 bases). Germline lookup yields CDR1 KGHSH and CDR2 LQKENI. Trimming left V 3 bases short and J 3 bases short, with 14 bases between. This CDR3 comprises 16 residues. The CDR3 region is CASSPLSGQHTGELFF. The CDR3 nucleotides read TGTGCCAGCTCACCGCTTTCAGGACAGCACACCGGGGAGCTGTTTTTT. Full variable domain (remainder filled in from reference TRBV18 and TRBJ2-2): NAGVMQNPRHLVRRRGQEARLRCSPMKGHSHVYWYRQLPEEGLKFMVYLQKENIIDESGMPKERFSAEFPKEGPSILRIQQVVRGDSAAYFCASSPLSGQHTGELFFGEGSRLTVL.

The chain uses TRBV28 and TRBJ1-2; tentative D call: TRBD1 (6 bases). Germline lookup yields CDR1 MDHEN and CDR2 SYDVKM. CDR3 length equals 17 residues. V shed 1 base and J shed 3 bases, with 18 bases lying between them. The CDR3 DNA sequence: TGTGCCAGCAGTTTATCTTCCCTGGGGGGCGCGGACTATGGCTACACCTTC. This sequence encodes CASSLSSLGGADYGYTF.

The chain uses TRBV5-6 and TRBJ2-7; D is unresolved. This CDR3 is 15 amino acids long. Germline V gene lookup returns CDR1 SGHDT and CDR2 YYEEEE. The ends were cut back, 5 bases at V and 1 base at J, with 16 bases in the middle. CDR3 DNA sequence: TGTGCCAGCAGACTTTGGAGAGGCAGTTCCTACGAGCAGTACTTC. It is translated as CASRLWRGSSYEQYF.

Comments on this clone: This CDR3 is also generated by other DNA sequences in the sample. The V gene is TRBV19, the J gene TRBJ2-2; 7 nucleotides line up with TRBD1. With 3 bases clipped from V and 4 bases from J, the junction kept 2 bases outside the gene matches. There are 14 residues in the CDR3. From germline, CDR1 is LNHDA and CDR2 SQIVND (reference sequence). Here the CDR3 reads CASSMAGGTGELFF. DNA for the CDR3: TGTGCCAGTAGTATGGCAGGGGGCACCGGGGAGCTGTTTTTT.

The chain joins TRBV11-2 to TRBJ2-3; TRBD2 aligns across 11 bases. With 1 base clipped from V and 1 base from J, the junction kept 7 bases outside the gene matches. This CDR3 comprises 18 residues. The germline gives CDR1 SGHAT, CDR2 FQNNGV. This CDR3 is CASSLVLAGEPGTDTQYF. CDR3 coding DNA: TGTGCCAGCAGCTTAGTACTAGCGGGAGAGCCCGGCACAGATACGCAGTATTTT. Based on the CDR3 plus reference TRBV11-2 and TRBJ2-3, the full variable domain is EAGVAQSPRYKIIEKRQSVAFWCNPISGHATLYWYQQILGQGPKLLIQFQNNGVVDDSQLPKDRFSAERLKGVDSTLKIQPAKLEDSAVYLCASSLVLAGEPGTDTQYFGPGTRLTVL.

The rearrangement uses TRBV27 and TRBJ2-7; a weak D match, TRBD2 (6 bases). CDR1 MNHEY and CDR2 SMNVEV come from the germline V gene (reference sequence). Trimming left V 4 bases short and J 3 bases short, with 13 bases between. The CDR3 extends over 14 amino acids. CDR3 DNA sequence: TGTGCCAGCAGTTGGGGGGACTTCGGCTACGAGCAGTACTTC. It is translated as CASSWGDFGYEQYF.

The chain links TRBV18 to TRBJ2-7; 7 nucleotides line up with TRBD1. V gave up 1 base and J gave up 1 base; unmatched junction bases: 4. This CDR3 contains 15 residues. CDR1 and CDR2 from the germline V gene are KGHSH and LQKENI. The CDR3 DNA sequence: TGTGCCAGCTCACCACAGGGGGCTCCATCCTACGAGCAGTACTTC. Its protein product is CASSPQGAPSYEQYF. The whole variable domain, filled in from reference TRBV18 and TRBJ2-7, reads NAGVMQNPRHLVRRRGQEARLRCSPMKGHSHVYWYRQLPEEGLKFMVYLQKENIIDESGMPKERFSAEFPKEGPSILRIQQVVRGDSAAYFCASSPQGAPSYEQYFGPGTRLTVT.

In the case of this clone: Other DNA sequences of this sample code for an identical CDR3. The gene calls are TRBV6-5 and TRBJ1-2; 7 bases line up with TRBD1. Germline CDR1 and CDR2: MNHEY and SVGAGI. The CDR3 has 12 residues. V was pared by 6 bases and J by 8 bases, with 6 bases of the junction left unmatched. Here the CDR3 reads CASRNRGSGYTF. The CDR3 coding sequence is TGTGCCAGCAGGAACAGGGGAAGCGGCTACACCTTC.

This clone was seen a single time. The rearrangement uses TRBV5-4 and TRBJ2-1, with 7 nucleotides matching TRBD2. V lost 4 bases, J lost 4 bases, and 11 bases stayed unmatched. The CDR3 has 16 amino acids. From germline, CDR1 is SGHNT and CDR2 YYREEE (reference sequence). The CDR3 DNA sequence: TGTGCCAGCAGCCAAAGGGAGCGGGGCGTGTACAATGAGCAGTTCTTC. It codes for CASSQRERGVYNEQFF. Supplemented by reference TRBV5-4 and TRBJ2-1, the full variable domain reads ETGVTQSPTHLIKTRGQQVTLRCSSQSGHNTVSWYQQALGQGPQFIFQYYREEENGRGNFPPRFSGLQFPNYSSELNVNALELDDSALYLCASSQRERGVYNEQFFGPGTRLTVL.

This clone was observed once. The J gene is TRBJ2-1, the V gene TRBV6-6; TRBD2 matches at 12 bases. Looked up from germline, CDR1 is MNHNY and CDR2 is SVGAGI (reference sequence). With V trimmed by 8 bases and J by 7 bases, 3 bases remained unmatched. The CDR3 length is 13 residues. Here the CDR3 reads CASPSGRGNEQFF. The DNA of the CDR3 is TGTGCCAGCCCTAGCGGGAGGGGGAATGAGCAGTTCTTC.

The V gene is TRBV6-5, the J gene TRBJ2-3; 9 bases are shared with TRBD1. The V gene end was trimmed by 5 bases and the J gene end by 2 bases; junction bases not matched to a gene: 5. Germline CDR1 and CDR2: MNHEY and SVGAGI. The CDR3 has 15 amino acids. The CDR3, as DNA: TGTGCCAGCAGTAGGTGGACAGGGGCCACAGATACGCAGTATTTT. Its translation: CASSRWTGATDTQYF.

This clone has just one count. The V and J genes are TRBV28 and TRBJ2-7; D is unresolved. From germline, CDR1 is MDHEN and CDR2 SYDVKM. This CDR3 has 14 amino acids. Trimming left V 9 bases short and J 0 bases short, with 15 bases between. The CDR3 DNA sequence: TGTGCCAGTAGAAACGGGCAGACCTCCTACGAGCAGTACTTC. As protein: CASRNGQTSYEQYF.

The J gene is TRBJ2-7, the V gene TRBV6-5; D is unresolved. Trimming took 6 bases from V and 0 from J, leaving 9 bases between them. Germline CDR1 reads MNHEY; CDR2 reads SVGAGI. The CDR3 is 13 amino acids. The CDR3 spells CASRSLVSYEQYF. In DNA form, the CDR3 reads TGTGCCAGCAGGTCGCTTGTCTCCTACGAGCAGTACTTC.

V is TRBV4-2 and J is TRBJ2-4; perhaps TRBD2 as D (6 bases). From germline, CDR1 is LGHNA and CDR2 YNFKEQ. Trimming removed 3 bases at V and 4 bases at J, with 10 bases between. This CDR3 has 14 residues. CDR3 in DNA: TGTGCCAGCAGCCAGCGCGGGGTAAAAAACATTCAGTACTTC. Protein: CASSQRGVKNIQYF.

This chain links TRBV28 with TRBJ2-7; 11 bases match TRBD2. Per the germline V gene, CDR1 is MDHEN and CDR2 is SYDVKM. CDR3 length equals 17 residues. V was clipped by 8 bases and J by 6 bases; unmatched bases: 18. The CDR3 DNA reads TGTGCCAGCGGCCCTTGGTCCCCAACTAGCGGGAGAGGCGAGCAGTACTTC. Encoded protein: CASGPWSPTSGRGEQYF.

The chain links TRBV6-4 to TRBJ2-2; the D gene is possibly TRBD1 (5 bases). The germline V gene encodes CDR1 MRHNA and CDR2 SNTAGT. Between the trimmed V and J ends, which lost 6 bases and 1 base, there was a span of 9 bases. This CDR3 comprises 14 residues. As DNA, the CDR3 is TGTGCCAGCAGACCGACAGTGAACACCGGGGAGCTGTTTTTT. Its protein product is CASRPTVNTGELFF.

The chain employs TRBV18 and TRBJ1-2; TRBD1 matches 8 bases. This CDR3 comprises 15 residues. Unmatched junction bases numbered 6, after V lost 2 bases and J lost 4 bases. CDR1 is KGHSH and CDR2 is LQKENI in the germline V gene. The CDR3 region is CASSPGGTGRYGYTF. CDR3 sequence (DNA): TGTGCCAGCTCACCAGGAGGGACAGGACGCTATGGCTACACCTTC.

This clone appeared a few times. CDR3 residues: CAYSVSGNTIYF. The CDR3 DNA follows: TGTGCCTACTCCGTCTCAGGAAACACCATATATTTT. The J gene is TRBJ1-3, the V gene TRBV30, with D hard to call. Trimming took 7 bases from V and 4 from J, leaving 11 bases between them. The CDR3 totals 12 residues. CDR1 and CDR2 (germline): GTSNPN, SVGIG (reference sequence).

The chain recombines TRBV6-1 with TRBJ2-6; tentative D call: TRBD1 (6 bases). With 4 bases removed from V and 1 base from J, the gap between germline ends came to 17 bases. The CDR3 covers 18 residues. From germline, CDR1 is MNHNS and CDR2 SASEGT. CDR3 nucleotide sequence: TGTGCCAGCAGTGCTTACCGAGGGGGTCGGTCTGGGGCCAACGTCCTGACTTTC. This encodes CASSAYRGGRSGANVLTF.

This chain connects TRBV29-1 to TRBJ1-2; the match to TRBD1 covers 9 bases. The trim removed 6 bases at V and 3 bases at J, leaving 8 bases unmatched. Germline V gene lookup returns CDR1 SQVTM and CDR2 ANQGSEA. The CDR3 has 14 residues. CDR3 DNA sequence: TGCAGCGTCAAAGAAACAGGGGGCGACTATGGCTACACCTTC. This sequence encodes CSVKETGGDYGYTF.

Notes on this clone: The conserved closing phenylalanine or tryptophan is absent in this CDR3, likely reflecting a read error. Other DNA sequences in the sample encode the same CDR3. The chain carries TRBV29-1 and TRBJ2-7; D perhaps matches TRBD1 (5 bases). V was clipped by 3 bases and J by 0 bases, with 9 bases between them. In germline, CDR1 is SQVTM, CDR2 ANQGSEA. The CDR3 runs 13 residues. In DNA form, the CDR3 reads TGCAGCGTTGAGCAGGGAATCTCCTACGAGCAGTACTCC. Residues: CSVEQGISYEQYS.

The chain recombines TRBV12-5 with TRBJ2-5, with 8 bases aligning to TRBD1. Germline values: CDR1 LGHNT, CDR2 FRNRAP. The CDR3 spans 16 residues. The junction had 10 bases not matched to a gene; V was cut back by 5 bases and J by 2 bases. CDR3 in DNA: TGTGCTAGTGGTGACGGGACAGGCGCATCACAAGAGACCCAGTACTTC. Translation: CASGDGTGASQETQYF.

The gene calls are TRBV7-3 and TRBJ2-3; 8 nucleotides line up with TRBD1. The CDR3 consists of 15 residues. V dropped 5 bases and J dropped 4; count of bases not matched to a gene: 8. Looked up from germline, CDR1 is SGHTA and CDR2 is FQGTGA. DNA of the CDR3: TGTGCCAGCAGCCGAACAGGGGGTAGGGCAGATACGCAGTATTTT. Translating gives CASSRTGGRADTQYF.

Remarks on this clone: Different DNA sequences within this sample yield the same CDR3. The J gene is TRBJ2-7, the V gene TRBV5-1; no clear D. The V end lost 2 bases, the J end lost 2 bases, and 8 bases lay between the germline ends. Germline CDR1 and CDR2: SGHRS and YFSETQ. This CDR3 has 13 amino acids. The CDR3 region is CASSFDFTYEQYF. Written as DNA, the CDR3 is TGCGCCAGCAGCTTTGACTTCACCTACGAGCAGTACTTC.